Listed below are T cell receptor beta chains from one sample, sequenced in a study of T cell responses to AZD1222 COVID-19 vaccine. Libraries were prepared by immunoSEQ multiplex PCR; TCRdb keeps only in-frame clonotypes and omits some of them. In the table there are 70,000 to 80,000 clones, roughly 90% of which are singletons. The sample was peripheral blood, taken on day 0 of AZD1222 vaccination. These receptors were taken from an adult in good health. The CDR3 runs from the conserved cysteine through the conserved F or W. Fields, in order: D gene, clone size, V gene, J gene, CDR3 protein, CDR3 DNA. A D gene is named only where the DNA matches it firmly. Only part of the rows carry a size: once, few, many, or a class if the clone is expanded.

d_gene: -; abundance: -; v_gene: TRBV6-5; j_gene: TRBJ1-3; CDR3aa: CASSYSFSGNTIYF; CDR3nt: TGTGCCAGCAGTTACTCCTTTTCTGGAAACACCATATATTTT
d_gene: TRBD2; abundance: -; v_gene: TRBV12-5; j_gene: TRBJ2-2; CDR3aa: CASGLVGGIDTGELFF; CDR3nt: TGTGCTAGTGGCCTGGTGGGAGGGATCGACACCGGGGAGCTGTTTTTT
d_gene: -; abundance: -; v_gene: TRBV4-1; j_gene: TRBJ2-7; CDR3aa: CASSQEEGGYEQYF; CDR3nt: TGCGCCAGCAGCCAAGAGGAGGGGGGCTACGAGCAGTACTTC
d_gene: -; abundance: -; v_gene: TRBV6-6; j_gene: TRBJ1-4; CDR3aa: CASTTGFRDEKLFF; CDR3nt: TGTGCCAGCACAACAGGGTTTAGAGATGAAAAACTGTTTTTT
d_gene: -; abundance: -; v_gene: TRBV21-1; j_gene: TRBJ2-1; CDR3aa: CASSKVGTGGSNEQFF; CDR3nt: TGTGCCAGCAGCAAAGTAGGAACAGGGGGTAGCAATGAGCAGTTCTTC
d_gene: -; abundance: -; v_gene: TRBV7-2; j_gene: TRBJ2-7; CDR3aa: CASSSGQAAFEQYF; CDR3nt: TGTGCCAGCAGCTCCGGACAAGCCGCTTTCGAGCAGTACTTC
d_gene: TRBD1; abundance: -; v_gene: TRBV6-5; j_gene: TRBJ2-7; CDR3aa: CASSYYSGGIEQYF; CDR3nt: TGTGCCAGCAGTTACTACTCAGGGGGCATCGAGCAGTACTTC
d_gene: -; abundance: -; v_gene: TRBV30; j_gene: TRBJ1-2; CDR3aa: CAWSLGPNYGYTF; CDR3nt: TGTGCCTGGAGTCTAGGACCAAACTATGGCTACACCTTC
d_gene: -; abundance: -; v_gene: TRBV29-1; j_gene: TRBJ1-2; CDR3aa: CSVAGYGYTF; CDR3nt: TGCAGCGTTGCAGGCTATGGCTACACCTTC
d_gene: -; abundance: -; v_gene: TRBV27; j_gene: TRBJ1-1; CDR3aa: CASSLLSGGRGEAFF; CDR3nt: TGTGCCAGCAGTTTATTATCCGGGGGGCGAGGTGAAGCTTTCTTT
d_gene: -; abundance: few; v_gene: TRBV7-3; j_gene: TRBJ1-1; CDR3aa: CASSPGGNTEAFF; CDR3nt: TGTGCCAGCAGTCCCGGGGGGAACACTGAAGCTTTCTTT
d_gene: TRBD2; abundance: few; v_gene: TRBV4-2; j_gene: TRBJ2-1; CDR3aa: CASSPRGTSSYNEQFF; CDR3nt: TGTGCCAGCAGCCCCCGCGGGACTAGCTCCTACAATGAGCAGTTCTTC
d_gene: -; abundance: -; v_gene: TRBV6-5; j_gene: TRBJ1-1; CDR3aa: CASRLGFAEAFF; CDR3nt: TGTGCCAGCAGATTAGGGTTTGCTGAAGCTTTCTTT
d_gene: -; abundance: -; v_gene: TRBV6-1; j_gene: TRBJ1-1; CDR3aa: CASSVVLAAYMNTEAFF; CDR3nt: TGTGCCAGCAGTGTCGTTTTGGCAGCTTACATGAACACTGAAGCTTTCTTT
d_gene: -; abundance: -; v_gene: TRBV20-1; j_gene: TRBJ1-6; CDR3aa: CSASNPQGRSPLHF; CDR3nt: TGCAGTGCTAGTAATCCGCAGGGGAGATCACCCCTCCACTTT
d_gene: TRBD1; abundance: -; v_gene: TRBV5-4; j_gene: TRBJ1-4; CDR3aa: CASSRDRATNEKLFF; CDR3nt: TGTGCCAGCAGCAGGGACAGGGCAACTAATGAAAAACTGTTTTTT
d_gene: -; abundance: -; v_gene: TRBV18; j_gene: TRBJ1-6; CDR3aa: CASSPDGSSYNSPLHF; CDR3nt: TGTGCCAGCTCACCCGACGGGAGCTCCTATAATTCACCCCTCCACTTT
d_gene: -; abundance: -; v_gene: TRBV27; j_gene: TRBJ1-6; CDR3aa: CASREILNSPLHF; CDR3nt: TGTGCCAGTAGAGAGATTTTAAATTCACCCCTCCACTTT
d_gene: -; abundance: -; v_gene: TRBV12-3/TRBV12-4; j_gene: TRBJ1-2; CDR3aa: CASNADSPYGYTF; CDR3nt: TGTGCCAGCAATGCCGACAGTCCCTATGGCTACACCTTC
d_gene: -; abundance: few; v_gene: TRBV15; j_gene: TRBJ2-7; CDR3aa: CATSRDSSPKYF; CDR3nt: TGTGCCACCAGCAGGGACTCGAGTCCGAAGTACTTC
d_gene: -; abundance: -; v_gene: TRBV28; j_gene: TRBJ1-4; CDR3aa: CASQTTTGSEKEKLFF; CDR3nt: TGTGCCAGCCAGACCACAACAGGGAGTGAAAAAGAAAAACTGTTTTTT
d_gene: -; abundance: -; v_gene: TRBV7-3; j_gene: TRBJ2-1; CDR3aa: CASAFGLYNEQFF; CDR3nt: TGTGCCAGCGCATTCGGTCTATACAATGAGCAGTTCTTC
d_gene: -; abundance: -; v_gene: TRBV18; j_gene: TRBJ1-1; CDR3aa: CASSPPSGKNAEAFF; CDR3nt: TGTGCCAGCTCACCACCGTCGGGGAAAAACGCTGAAGCTTTCTTT
d_gene: -; abundance: -; v_gene: TRBV9; j_gene: TRBJ2-2; CDR3aa: CASSPTGSSTGELFF; CDR3nt: TGTGCCAGCAGTCCAACAGGGAGCTCTACCGGGGAGCTGTTTTTT
d_gene: TRBD1; abundance: -; v_gene: TRBV24-1; j_gene: TRBJ1-3; CDR3aa: CATSDLLHRGTGNTIYF; CDR3nt: TGTGCCACCAGTGATTTGTTGCACAGGGGGACTGGAAACACCATATATTTT
d_gene: TRBD2; abundance: -; v_gene: TRBV18; j_gene: TRBJ2-3; CDR3aa: CASSPPGRGGARRSTDTQYF; CDR3nt: TGTGCCAGCTCACCACCAGGTCGCGGGGGGGCAAGAAGGAGCACAGATACGCAGTATTTT
d_gene: TRBD1; abundance: -; v_gene: TRBV28; j_gene: TRBJ2-7; CDR3aa: CASSGGTGPYEQYF; CDR3nt: TGTGCCAGCAGTGGAGGGACAGGACCTTACGAGCAGTACTTC
d_gene: -; abundance: once; v_gene: TRBV20-1; j_gene: TRBJ2-7; CDR3aa: CSVAEAYEQYF; CDR3nt: TGCAGTGTAGCGGAGGCCTACGAGCAGTACTTC
d_gene: -; abundance: -; v_gene: TRBV30; j_gene: TRBJ1-6; CDR3aa: CAWRGIRDSPLHF; CDR3nt: TGTGCCTGGAGGGGGATCAGGGATTCACCCCTCCACTTT
d_gene: TRBD1; abundance: -; v_gene: TRBV19; j_gene: TRBJ1-6; CDR3aa: CASRKGQGNSPLHF; CDR3nt: TGTGCCAGTAGAAAGGGACAGGGGAATTCACCCCTCCACTTT
d_gene: -; abundance: -; v_gene: TRBV21-1; j_gene: TRBJ2-2; CDR3aa: CASSGLAGGPNTGELFF; CDR3nt: TGTGCCAGCAGCGGACTAGCGGGAGGGCCGAACACCGGGGAGCTGTTTTTT
d_gene: TRBD1; abundance: -; v_gene: TRBV19; j_gene: TRBJ1-4; CDR3aa: CASSRRGKDEKLFF; CDR3nt: TGTGCCAGTAGTCGCAGGGGGAAGGATGAAAAACTGTTTTTT
d_gene: -; abundance: -; v_gene: TRBV15; j_gene: TRBJ2-3; CDR3aa: CATSKRQTTDTQYF; CDR3nt: TGTGCCACCAGCAAACGACAGACCACAGATACGCAGTATTTT
d_gene: TRBD1; abundance: -; v_gene: TRBV4-3; j_gene: TRBJ1-4; CDR3aa: CASSQEGGTGDEKLFF; CDR3nt: TGCGCCAGCAGCCAAGAAGGGGGGACAGGAGATGAAAAACTGTTTTTT
d_gene: -; abundance: -; v_gene: TRBV30; j_gene: TRBJ2-4; CDR3aa: CAWSVWRSGQNIQYF; CDR3nt: TGTGCCTGGAGTGTCTGGCGGAGCGGCCAAAACATTCAGTACTTC
d_gene: TRBD2; abundance: -; v_gene: TRBV7-2; j_gene: TRBJ2-1; CDR3aa: CASSLGVAGGEQFF; CDR3nt: TGTGCCAGCAGCTTAGGGGTAGCGGGAGGCGAGCAGTTCTTC
d_gene: -; abundance: -; v_gene: TRBV13; j_gene: TRBJ2-7; CDR3aa: CASSPGIGYEQYF; CDR3nt: TGTGCCAGCAGCCCCGGCATCGGCTACGAGCAGTACTTC
d_gene: TRBD2; abundance: once; v_gene: TRBV6-2/TRBV6-3; j_gene: TRBJ2-2; CDR3aa: CASSLSGADTGELFF; CDR3nt: TGTGCCAGCAGTCTTAGCGGGGCAGACACCGGGGAGCTGTTTTTT
d_gene: -; abundance: -; v_gene: TRBV30; j_gene: TRBJ2-5; CDR3aa: CAGMGIRETQYF; CDR3nt: TGTGCCGGGATGGGGATCCGGGAGACCCAGTACTTC
d_gene: -; abundance: -; v_gene: TRBV6-6; j_gene: TRBJ1-6; CDR3aa: CASSYTDNNSPLHF; CDR3nt: TGTGCCAGCAGTTATACGGACAATAACTCACCCCTCCACTTT
d_gene: TRBD2; abundance: -; v_gene: TRBV9; j_gene: TRBJ2-1; CDR3aa: CASSGQGLAGGEQFF; CDR3nt: TGTGCCAGCAGCGGACAGGGACTAGCGGGGGGTGAGCAGTTCTTC
d_gene: -; abundance: once; v_gene: TRBV6-6; j_gene: TRBJ1-5; CDR3aa: CASDKASHNQPQHF; CDR3nt: TGTGCCAGCGACAAGGCGAGTCACAATCAGCCCCAGCATTTT
d_gene: -; abundance: -; v_gene: TRBV15; j_gene: TRBJ2-1; CDR3aa: CATSPPNNEQFF; CDR3nt: TGTGCCACCAGCCCGCCCAACAATGAGCAGTTCTTC
d_gene: TRBD1; abundance: -; v_gene: TRBV29-1; j_gene: TRBJ1-3; CDR3aa: CSVVGQDFSGNTIYF; CDR3nt: TGCAGCGTTGTTGGACAGGATTTCTCTGGAAACACCATATATTTT
d_gene: -; abundance: -; v_gene: TRBV21-1; j_gene: TRBJ2-3; CDR3aa: CASSKDSLLAGFSDTQYF; CDR3nt: TGTGCCAGCAGCAAAGACAGCCTACTAGCGGGGTTTAGTGATACGCAGTATTTT
d_gene: -; abundance: -; v_gene: TRBV6-2/TRBV6-3; j_gene: TRBJ2-7; CDR3aa: CASSYQTQGRRAYEQYF; CDR3nt: TGTGCCAGCAGTTACCAAACGCAGGGGCGCCGAGCCTACGAGCAGTACTTC
d_gene: TRBD1; abundance: -; v_gene: TRBV5-4; j_gene: TRBJ2-7; CDR3aa: CASSNTGGDEQYF; CDR3nt: TGTGCCAGCAGCAACACAGGGGGCGACGAGCAGTACTTC
d_gene: -; abundance: few; v_gene: TRBV6-5; j_gene: TRBJ1-1; CDR3aa: CASSYSTSDTEAFF; CDR3nt: TGTGCCAGCAGTTACTCGACTTCCGACACTGAAGCTTTCTTT
d_gene: -; abundance: -; v_gene: TRBV28; j_gene: TRBJ1-5; CDR3aa: CASSWGDYSNQPQHF; CDR3nt: TGTGCCAGCAGTTGGGGGGATTATAGCAATCAGCCCCAGCATTTT
d_gene: TRBD2; abundance: -; v_gene: TRBV15; j_gene: TRBJ2-1; CDR3aa: CATSRDLAGYSSYNEQFF; CDR3nt: TGTGCCACCAGCAGAGATCTAGCGGGTTACTCCTCCTACAATGAGCAGTTCTTC
d_gene: TRBD2; abundance: -; v_gene: TRBV10-1; j_gene: TRBJ2-3; CDR3aa: CASSETSGGADTQYF; CDR3nt: TGCGCCAGCAGTGAGACTAGCGGGGGGGCAGATACGCAGTATTTT
d_gene: -; abundance: -; v_gene: TRBV5-4; j_gene: TRBJ2-5; CDR3aa: CASSPTGTQETQYF; CDR3nt: TGTGCCAGCAGCCCGACAGGGACTCAAGAGACCCAGTACTTC
d_gene: -; abundance: -; v_gene: TRBV5-1; j_gene: TRBJ1-4; CDR3aa: CASGALLGEKLFF; CDR3nt: TGCGCCAGTGGGGCCCTATTGGGTGAAAAACTGTTTTTT
d_gene: TRBD1; abundance: -; v_gene: TRBV24-1; j_gene: TRBJ2-1; CDR3aa: CATSDPFDRGPNEQFF; CDR3nt: TGTGCCACCAGTGACCCATTCGACAGGGGCCCGAATGAGCAGTTCTTC
d_gene: -; abundance: -; v_gene: TRBV5-1; j_gene: TRBJ2-2; CDR3aa: CASAGVDTGELFF; CDR3nt: TGCGCCAGCGCAGGGGTGGACACCGGGGAGCTGTTTTTT
d_gene: -; abundance: -; v_gene: TRBV11-1; j_gene: TRBJ1-1; CDR3aa: CASSSPGPPEAFF; CDR3nt: TGTGCCAGCAGCTCCCCAGGGCCCCCTGAAGCTTTCTTT
d_gene: -; abundance: -; v_gene: TRBV7-8; j_gene: TRBJ1-1; CDR3aa: CASSLGGPNTEAFF; CDR3nt: TGTGCCAGCAGCTTAGGGGGTCCGAACACTGAAGCTTTCTTT
d_gene: -; abundance: -; v_gene: TRBV6-6; j_gene: TRBJ1-2; CDR3aa: CASSGATGEDYGYTF; CDR3nt: TGTGCCAGCAGTGGGGCGACAGGAGAAGATTATGGCTACACCTTC
d_gene: -; abundance: once; v_gene: TRBV29-1; j_gene: TRBJ1-2; CDR3aa: CSVGGEQNGYTF; CDR3nt: TGCAGCGTTGGCGGGGAGCAGAATGGCTACACCTTC